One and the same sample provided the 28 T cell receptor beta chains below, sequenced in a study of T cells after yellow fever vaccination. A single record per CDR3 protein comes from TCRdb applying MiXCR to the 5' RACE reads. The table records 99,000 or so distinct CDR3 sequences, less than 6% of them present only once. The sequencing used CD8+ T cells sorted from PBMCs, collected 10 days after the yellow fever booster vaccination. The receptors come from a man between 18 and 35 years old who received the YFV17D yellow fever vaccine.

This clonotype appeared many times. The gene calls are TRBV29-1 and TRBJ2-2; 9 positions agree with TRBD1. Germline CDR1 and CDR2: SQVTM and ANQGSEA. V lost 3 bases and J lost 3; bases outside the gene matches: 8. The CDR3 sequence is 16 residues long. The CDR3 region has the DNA TGCAGCGTTGAGTATGCGGACAGGGGAGACACCGGGGAGCTGTTTTTT. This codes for CSVEYADRGDTGELFF.

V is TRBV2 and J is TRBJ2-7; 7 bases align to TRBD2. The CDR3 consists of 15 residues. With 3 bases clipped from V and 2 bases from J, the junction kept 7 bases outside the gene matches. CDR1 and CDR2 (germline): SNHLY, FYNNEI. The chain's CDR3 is CASSDPGTNPYEQYV. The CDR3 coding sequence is TGTGCCAGCAGTGATCCAGGGACTAACCCCTACGAGCAGTACGTC.

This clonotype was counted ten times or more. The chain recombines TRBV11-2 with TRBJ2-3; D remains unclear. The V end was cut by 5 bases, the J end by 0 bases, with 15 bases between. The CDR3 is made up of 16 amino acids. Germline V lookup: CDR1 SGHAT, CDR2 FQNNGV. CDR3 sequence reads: CASSRPGGSSTDTQYF. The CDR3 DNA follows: TGTGCCAGCAGCCGACCCGGCGGCTCTAGCACAGATACGCAGTATTTT.

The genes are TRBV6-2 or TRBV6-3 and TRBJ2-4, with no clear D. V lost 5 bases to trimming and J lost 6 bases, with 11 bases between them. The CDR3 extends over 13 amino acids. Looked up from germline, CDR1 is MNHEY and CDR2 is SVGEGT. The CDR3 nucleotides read TGTGCCAGCAGTCCCGGATTGTTAAACATTCAGTACTTC. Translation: CASSPGLLNIQYF.

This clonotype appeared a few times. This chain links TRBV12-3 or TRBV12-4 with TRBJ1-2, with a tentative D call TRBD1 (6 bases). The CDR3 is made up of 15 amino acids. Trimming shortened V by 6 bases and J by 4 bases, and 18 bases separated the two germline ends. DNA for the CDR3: TGTGCCAGCAGCCGGGACACCAACGAGGGCTATGGCTACACCTTC. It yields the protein CASSRDTNEGYGYTF.

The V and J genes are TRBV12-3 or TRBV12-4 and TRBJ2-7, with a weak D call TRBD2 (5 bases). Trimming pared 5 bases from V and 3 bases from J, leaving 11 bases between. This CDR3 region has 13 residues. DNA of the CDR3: TGTGCCAGCAGTCCTCCGGGGAGCTACGAGCAGTACGTC. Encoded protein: CASSPPGSYEQYV.

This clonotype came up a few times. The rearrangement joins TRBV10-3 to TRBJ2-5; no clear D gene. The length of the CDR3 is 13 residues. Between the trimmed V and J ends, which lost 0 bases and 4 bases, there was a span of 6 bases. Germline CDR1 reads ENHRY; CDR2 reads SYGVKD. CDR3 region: CAISESGLETQYF. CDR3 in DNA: TGTGCCATCAGTGAGTCTGGGCTAGAGACCCAGTACTTC.

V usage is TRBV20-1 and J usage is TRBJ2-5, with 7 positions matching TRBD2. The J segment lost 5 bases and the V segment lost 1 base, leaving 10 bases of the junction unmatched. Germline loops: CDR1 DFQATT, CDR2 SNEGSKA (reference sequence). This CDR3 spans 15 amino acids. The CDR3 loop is CSARGGLVSAETQYF. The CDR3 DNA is TGCAGTGCTAGAGGTGGACTAGTGTCAGCGGAGACCCAGTACTTC.

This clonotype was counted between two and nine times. The CDR3 loop reads CASGPGTQYF. In DNA, the CDR3 is TGTGCCAGCGGACCAGGGACCCAGTACTTC. This chain uses TRBV28 with TRBJ2-5; D not resolved. Germline V gene lookup returns CDR1 MDHEN and CDR2 SYDVKM. V was clipped by 8 bases and J by 7 bases, with 8 bases between them. The CDR3 covers 10 residues.

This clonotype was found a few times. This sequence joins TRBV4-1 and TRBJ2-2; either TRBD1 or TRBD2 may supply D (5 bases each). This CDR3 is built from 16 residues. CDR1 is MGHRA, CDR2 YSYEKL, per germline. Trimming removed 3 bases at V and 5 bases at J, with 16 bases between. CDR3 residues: CASSHRDTRGTGELFF. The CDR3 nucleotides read TGCGCCAGCAGCCACCGAGACACTAGGGGTACCGGGGAGCTGTTTTTT.

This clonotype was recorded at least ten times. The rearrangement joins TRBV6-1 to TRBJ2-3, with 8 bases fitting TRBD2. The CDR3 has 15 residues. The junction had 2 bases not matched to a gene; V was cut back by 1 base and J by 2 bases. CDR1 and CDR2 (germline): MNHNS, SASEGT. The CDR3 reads CASSEGTSHTDTQYF. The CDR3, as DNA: TGTGCCAGCAGTGAAGGGACTAGCCACACAGATACGCAGTATTTT.

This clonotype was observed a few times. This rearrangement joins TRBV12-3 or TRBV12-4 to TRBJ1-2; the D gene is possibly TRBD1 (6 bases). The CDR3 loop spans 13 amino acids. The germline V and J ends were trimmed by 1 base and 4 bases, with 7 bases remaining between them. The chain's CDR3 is CASSLGGGYGYTF. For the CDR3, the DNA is TGTGCCAGCAGTTTAGGAGGGGGCTATGGCTACACCTTC.

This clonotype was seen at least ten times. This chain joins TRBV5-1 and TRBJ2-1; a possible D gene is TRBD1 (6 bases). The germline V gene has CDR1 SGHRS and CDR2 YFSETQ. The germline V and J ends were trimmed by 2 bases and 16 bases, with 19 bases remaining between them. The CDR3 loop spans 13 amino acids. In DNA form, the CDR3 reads TGCGCCAGCAGCTTTACAACAGGGTCGCCGGTCTTCTTC. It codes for CASSFTTGSPVFF.

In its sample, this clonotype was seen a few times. This chain's CDR3 is CASSRARVTEAAVNEQFF. The DNA for the CDR3 is TGTGCCAGCAGCAGGGCTCGGGTCACAGAGGCGGCGGTGAATGAGCAGTTCTTC. V usage is TRBV7-6 and J usage is TRBJ2-1; D unclear. This CDR3 is built from 18 residues. Trimming took 5 bases from V and 7 from J, leaving 27 bases between them. Per the germline V gene, CDR1 is SGHVS and CDR2 is FNYEAQ.

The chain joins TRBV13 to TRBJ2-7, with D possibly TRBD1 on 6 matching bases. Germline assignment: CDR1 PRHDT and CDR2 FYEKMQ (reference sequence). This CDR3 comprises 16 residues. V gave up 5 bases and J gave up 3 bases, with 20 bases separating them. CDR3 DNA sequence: TGTGCCAGCAGCGAAAACGCCGGGACATCAGACTACGAGCAGTACTTC. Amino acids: CASSENAGTSDYEQYF.

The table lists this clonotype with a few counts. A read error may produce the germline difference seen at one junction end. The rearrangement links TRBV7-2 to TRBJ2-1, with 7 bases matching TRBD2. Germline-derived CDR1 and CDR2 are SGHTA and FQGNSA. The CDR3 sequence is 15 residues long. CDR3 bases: TGTGCCAACAGCTTAGTTCGGGGGGCCTACAATGAGCAGTTCTTC. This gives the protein CANSLVRGAYNEQFF.

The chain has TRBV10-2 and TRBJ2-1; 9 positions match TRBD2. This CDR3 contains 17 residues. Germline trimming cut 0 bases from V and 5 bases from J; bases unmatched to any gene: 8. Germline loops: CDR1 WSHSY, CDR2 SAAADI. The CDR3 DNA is TGCGCCAGCAGTGAGTCTTACCCTAGCGGGACGAACAATGAGCAGTTCTTC. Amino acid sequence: CASSESYPSGTNNEQFF.

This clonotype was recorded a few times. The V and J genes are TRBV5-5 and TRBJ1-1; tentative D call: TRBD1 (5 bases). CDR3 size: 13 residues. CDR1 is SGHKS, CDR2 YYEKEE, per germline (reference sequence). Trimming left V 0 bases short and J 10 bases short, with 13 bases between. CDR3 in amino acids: CASSLVYMGGAFF. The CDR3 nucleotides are TGTGCCAGCAGCTTGGTTTATATGGGGGGAGCTTTCTTT.

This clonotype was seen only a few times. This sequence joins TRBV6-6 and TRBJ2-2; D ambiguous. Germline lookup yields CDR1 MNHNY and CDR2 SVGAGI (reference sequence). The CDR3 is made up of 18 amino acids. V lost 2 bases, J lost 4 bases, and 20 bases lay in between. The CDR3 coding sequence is TGTGCCAGCAGTTACCCCCACCGCGACGGCCTGACCACCGGGGAGCTGTTTTTT. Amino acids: CASSYPHRDGLTTGELFF.

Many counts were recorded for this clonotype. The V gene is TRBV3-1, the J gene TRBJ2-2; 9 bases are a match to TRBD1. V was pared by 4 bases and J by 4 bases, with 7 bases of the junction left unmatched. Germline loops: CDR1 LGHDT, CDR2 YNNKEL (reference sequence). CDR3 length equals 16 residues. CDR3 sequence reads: CASSPGQGLITGELFF. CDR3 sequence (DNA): TGTGCCAGCAGCCCCGGACAGGGGTTGATCACCGGGGAGCTGTTTTTT.

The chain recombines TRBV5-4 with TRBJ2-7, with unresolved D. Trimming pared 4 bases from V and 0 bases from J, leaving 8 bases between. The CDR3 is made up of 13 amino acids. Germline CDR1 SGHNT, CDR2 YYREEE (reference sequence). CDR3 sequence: CASSDDISYEQYF. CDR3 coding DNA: TGTGCCAGCAGCGATGATATCTCCTACGAGCAGTACTTC. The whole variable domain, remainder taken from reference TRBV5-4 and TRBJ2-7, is ETGVTQSPTHLIKTRGQQVTLRCSSQSGHNTVSWYQQALGQGPQFIFQYYREEENGRGNFPPRFSGLQFPNYSSELNVNALELDDSALYLCASSDDISYEQYFGPGTRLTVT.

The CDR3 coding sequence is TGTGCCAGCAGCATGTCGGGGGCCGGAGAGACCCAGTACTTC. The encoded protein is CASSMSGAGETQYF. V usage is TRBV25-1 and J usage is TRBJ2-5; TRBD1 or TRBD2 may be the D gene (6 bases each). This CDR3 contains 14 residues. Per the germline V gene, CDR1 is MGHDK and CDR2 is SYGVNS. Trimming stripped 6 bases from V and 4 bases from J, with 15 bases between. The whole variable domain, filled in from reference TRBV25-1 and TRBJ2-5, reads EADIYQTPRYLVIGTGKKITLECSQTMGHDKMYWYQQDPGMELHLIHYSYGVNSTEKGDLSSESTVSRIRTEHFPLTLESARPSHTSQYLCASSMSGAGETQYFGPGTRLLVL.

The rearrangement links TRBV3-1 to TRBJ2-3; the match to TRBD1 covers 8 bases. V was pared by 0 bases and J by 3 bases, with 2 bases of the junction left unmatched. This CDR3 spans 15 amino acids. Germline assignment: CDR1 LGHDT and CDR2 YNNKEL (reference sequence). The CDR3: CASSQEGQGTDTQYF. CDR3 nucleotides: TGTGCCAGCAGCCAAGAAGGACAGGGTACAGATACGCAGTATTTT.

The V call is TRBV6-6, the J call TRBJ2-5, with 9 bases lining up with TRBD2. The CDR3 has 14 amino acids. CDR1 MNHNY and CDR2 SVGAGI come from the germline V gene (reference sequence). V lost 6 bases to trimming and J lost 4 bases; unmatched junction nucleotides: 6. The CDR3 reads CASSRLAVGETQYF. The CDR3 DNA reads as TGTGCCAGCAGCAGACTAGCGGTAGGAGAGACCCAGTACTTC.

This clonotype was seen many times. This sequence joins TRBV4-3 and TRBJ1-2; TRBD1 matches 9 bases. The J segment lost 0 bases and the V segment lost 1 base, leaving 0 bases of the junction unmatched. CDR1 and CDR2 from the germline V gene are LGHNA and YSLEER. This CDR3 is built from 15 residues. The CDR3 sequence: CASSQGDRANYGYTF. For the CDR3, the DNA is TGCGCCAGCAGCCAAGGGGACAGGGCTAACTATGGCTACACCTTC.

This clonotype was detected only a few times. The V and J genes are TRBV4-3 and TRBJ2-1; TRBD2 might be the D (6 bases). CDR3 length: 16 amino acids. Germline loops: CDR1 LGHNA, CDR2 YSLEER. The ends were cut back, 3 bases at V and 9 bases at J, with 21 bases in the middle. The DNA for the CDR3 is TGCGCCAGCAGCCAGGCGAGAGAGACTAGTAAGGGTGAGCAGTTCTTC. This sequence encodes CASSQARETSKGEQFF.

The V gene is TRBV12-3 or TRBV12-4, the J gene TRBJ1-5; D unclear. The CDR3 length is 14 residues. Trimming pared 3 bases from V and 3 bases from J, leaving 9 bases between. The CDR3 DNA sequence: TGTGCCAGCAGTTTGACGGACCCCAATCAGCCCCAGCATTTT. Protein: CASSLTDPNQPQHF.

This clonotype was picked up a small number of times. The CDR3 protein is CASSVGQSHTEAFF. In nucleotides, the CDR3 is TGTGCCAGCAGCGTAGGACAGTCCCACACTGAAGCTTTCTTT. The rearrangement links TRBV9 to TRBJ1-1, with a tentative D call TRBD1 (5 bases). Germline V CDR1 and CDR2: SGDLS, YYNGEE. CDR3 length: 14 residues. The V and J ends lost 0 bases and 3 bases respectively, with 9 bases between them.